The 3 T cell receptor beta chains given below trace back to one sample, sequenced in a study of T cell clonality in common variable immunodeficiency (dated by TCRdb to the mid-2010s). Library preparation was by the immunoSEQ multiplex PCR assay. As stored in TCRdb, this immuneACCESS dataset retains in-frame rearrangements with V and J assigned. A fraction of the clones does not appear; measured against another copy, unresolved V genes explain less than half of the discrepancy, and the remainder lacks a known reason. This sample includes roughly 57,000 clones, and none of them was observed just once. Around 0.82% of the sample goes to the ten largest clones. Sequences were obtained from peripheral blood mononuclear cells. The receptors shown here come from a person aged 18 to 70 in good health.

This clone has at least ten counts. With the read ending 3 residues before the CDR3 end, the germline J gene is used to fill in that end. The chain employs TRBV20-1 and TRBJ2-1; 10 nucleotides line up with TRBD2. Germline V CDR1 and CDR2: DFQATT, SNEGSKA (reference sequence). J gave up 4 bases and V 3 bases, and 9 bases lay outside the gene matches. The CDR3 has 16 residues. The CDR3 reads CSARDPRAGGYNEQFF. CDR3 DNA, as far as it was read: TGCAGTGCTAGGGATCCTAGAGCGGGAGGGTACAATGAG.

Many counts were recorded for this clone. Read sequence stops 3 residues before the CDR3 end, and the germline J gene provides the missing end. The genes are TRBV20-1 and TRBJ2-2, with D possibly being TRBD1 (5 bases). The CDR3 is made up of 12 amino acids. Looked up from germline, CDR1 is DFQATT and CDR2 is SNEGSKA (reference sequence). CDR3 amino acids: CSARAGNSPLFF. Partial CDR3 DNA: TGCAGTGCTAGGGCAGGGAATTCACCG.

This clone was counted at least ten times. Read sequence stops 3 residues before the CDR3 end, and the germline J gene provides the missing end. This chain connects TRBV19 to TRBJ2-7, with 8 positions matching TRBD1. From germline, CDR1 is LNHDA and CDR2 SQIVND (reference sequence). The CDR3 is 14 amino acids. The J segment lost 5 bases and the V segment lost 3 bases, leaving 6 bases of the junction unmatched. The part of the CDR3 DNA that was read is TGTGCCAGTAGTATGAGACAGGGGTCCCACGAG. Residues: CASSMRQGSHE. The full CDR3 reads CASSMRQGSHEQYF.